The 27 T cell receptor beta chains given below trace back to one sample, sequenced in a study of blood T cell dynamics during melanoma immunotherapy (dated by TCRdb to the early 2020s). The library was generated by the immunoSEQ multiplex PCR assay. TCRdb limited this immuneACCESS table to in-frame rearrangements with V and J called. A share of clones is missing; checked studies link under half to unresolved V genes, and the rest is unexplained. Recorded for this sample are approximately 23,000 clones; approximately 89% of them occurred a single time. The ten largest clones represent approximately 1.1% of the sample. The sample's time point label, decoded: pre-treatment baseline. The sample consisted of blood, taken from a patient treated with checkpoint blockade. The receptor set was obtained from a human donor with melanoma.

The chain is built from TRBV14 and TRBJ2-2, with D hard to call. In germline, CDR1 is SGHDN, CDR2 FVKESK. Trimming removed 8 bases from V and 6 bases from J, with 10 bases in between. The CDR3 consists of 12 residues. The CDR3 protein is CASSPAAGELFF. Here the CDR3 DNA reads TGTGCCAGCTCACCCGCCGCCGGGGAGCTGTTTTTT.

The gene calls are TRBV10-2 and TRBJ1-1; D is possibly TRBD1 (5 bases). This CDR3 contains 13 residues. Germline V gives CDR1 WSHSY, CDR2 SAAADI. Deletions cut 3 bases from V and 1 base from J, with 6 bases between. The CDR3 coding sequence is TGCGCCAGCAGTGATAGGGGGAACACTGAAGCTTTCTTT. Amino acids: CASSDRGNTEAFF.

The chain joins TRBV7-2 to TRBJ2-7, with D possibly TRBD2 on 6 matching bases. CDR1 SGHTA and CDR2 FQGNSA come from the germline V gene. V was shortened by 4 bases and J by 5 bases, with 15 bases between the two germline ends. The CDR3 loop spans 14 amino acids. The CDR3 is CASSYPGGGHEQYF. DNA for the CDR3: TGTGCCAGCAGCTACCCCGGTGGAGGGCACGAGCAGTACTTC.

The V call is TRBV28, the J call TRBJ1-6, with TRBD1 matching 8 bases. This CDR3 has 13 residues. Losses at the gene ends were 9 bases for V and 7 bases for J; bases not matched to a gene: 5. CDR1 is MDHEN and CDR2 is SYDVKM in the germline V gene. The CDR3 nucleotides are TGTGCCAGACAGGGGGTTTGCAATTCACCCCTCCACTTT. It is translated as CARQGVCNSPLHF.

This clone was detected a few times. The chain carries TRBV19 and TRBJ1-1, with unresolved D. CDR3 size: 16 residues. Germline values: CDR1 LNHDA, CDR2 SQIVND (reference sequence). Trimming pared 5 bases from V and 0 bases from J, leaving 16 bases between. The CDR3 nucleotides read TGTGCCAGTAGTGCCTACAGATTATCCATGAACACTGAAGCTTTCTTT. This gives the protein CASSAYRLSMNTEAFF.

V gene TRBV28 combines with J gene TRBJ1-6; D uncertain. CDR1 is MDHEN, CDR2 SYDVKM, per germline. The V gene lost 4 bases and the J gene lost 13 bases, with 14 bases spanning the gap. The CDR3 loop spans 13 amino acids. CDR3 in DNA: TGTGCCAGCAGTTCAGTTCTCGGAGATCCCCTCCACTTT. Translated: CASSSVLGDPLHF.

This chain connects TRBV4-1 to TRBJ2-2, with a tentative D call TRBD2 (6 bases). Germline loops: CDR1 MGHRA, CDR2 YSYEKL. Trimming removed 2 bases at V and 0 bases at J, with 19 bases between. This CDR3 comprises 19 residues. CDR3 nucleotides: TGCGCCAGCAGCCAACGGACATTGGCCGGGACTGCGAACACCGGGGAGCTGTTTTTT. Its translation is CASSQRTLAGTANTGELFF.

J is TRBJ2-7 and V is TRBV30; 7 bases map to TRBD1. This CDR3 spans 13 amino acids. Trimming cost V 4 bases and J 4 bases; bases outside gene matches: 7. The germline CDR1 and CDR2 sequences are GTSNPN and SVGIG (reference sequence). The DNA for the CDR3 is TGTGCCTGGAAAGGGGGCCTTGGGTACGAGCAGTACTTC. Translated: CAWKGGLGYEQYF.

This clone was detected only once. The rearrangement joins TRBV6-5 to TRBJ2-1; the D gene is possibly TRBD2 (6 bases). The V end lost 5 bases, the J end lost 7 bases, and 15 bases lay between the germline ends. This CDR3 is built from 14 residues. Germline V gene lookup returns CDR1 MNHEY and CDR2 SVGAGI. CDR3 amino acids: CASSDVGRWNEQFF. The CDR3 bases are TGTGCCAGCAGTGACGTGGGGAGGTGGAATGAGCAGTTCTTC.

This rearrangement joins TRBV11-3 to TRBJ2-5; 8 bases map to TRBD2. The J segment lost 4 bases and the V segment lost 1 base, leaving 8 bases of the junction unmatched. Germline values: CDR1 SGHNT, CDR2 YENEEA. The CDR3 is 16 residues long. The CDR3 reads CASSLGSSGSRETQYF. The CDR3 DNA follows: TGTGCCAGCAGCTTAGGATCCAGCGGGAGTAGAGAGACCCAGTACTTC. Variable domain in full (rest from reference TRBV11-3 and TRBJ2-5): EAGVVQSPRYKIIEKKQPVAFWCNPISGHNTLYWYLQNLGQGPELLIRYENEEAVDDSQLPKDRFSAERLKGVDSTLKIQPAELGDSAVYLCASSLGSSGSRETQYFGPGTRLLVL.

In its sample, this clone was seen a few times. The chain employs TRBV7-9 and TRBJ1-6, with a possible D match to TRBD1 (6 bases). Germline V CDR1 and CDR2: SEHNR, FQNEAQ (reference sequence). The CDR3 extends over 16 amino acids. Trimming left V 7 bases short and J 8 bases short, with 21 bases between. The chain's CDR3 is CASTSRGGEMDSPLHF. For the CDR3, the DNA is TGTGCCAGCACCTCACGAGGGGGGGAAATGGATTCACCCCTCCACTTT.

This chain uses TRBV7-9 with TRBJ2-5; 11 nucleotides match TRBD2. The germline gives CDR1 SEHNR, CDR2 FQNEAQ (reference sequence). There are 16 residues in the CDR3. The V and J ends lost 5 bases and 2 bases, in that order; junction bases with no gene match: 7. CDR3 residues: CASSLLAGAVQETQYF. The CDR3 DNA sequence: TGTGCCAGCAGCCTACTAGCGGGGGCCGTACAAGAGACCCAGTACTTC. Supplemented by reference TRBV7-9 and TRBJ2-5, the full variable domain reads DTGVSQNPRHKITKRGQNVTFRCDPISEHNRLYWYRQTLGQGPEFLTYFQNEAQLEKSRLLSDRFSAERPKGSFSTLEIQRTEQGDSAMYLCASSLLAGAVQETQYFGPGTRLLVL.

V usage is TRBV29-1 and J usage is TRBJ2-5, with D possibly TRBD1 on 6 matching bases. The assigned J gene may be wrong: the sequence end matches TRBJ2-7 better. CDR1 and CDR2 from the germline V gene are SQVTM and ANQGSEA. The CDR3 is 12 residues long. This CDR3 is CSVATGVNEQYF. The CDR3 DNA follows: TGCAGCGTCGCGACAGGCGTCAACGAGCAGTACTTC.

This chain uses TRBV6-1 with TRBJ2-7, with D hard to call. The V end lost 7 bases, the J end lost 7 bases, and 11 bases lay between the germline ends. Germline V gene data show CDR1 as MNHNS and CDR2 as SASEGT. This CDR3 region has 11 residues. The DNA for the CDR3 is TGTGCCAGCACCGTGGTGGAGGAGCAGTACTTC. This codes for CASTVVEEQYF.

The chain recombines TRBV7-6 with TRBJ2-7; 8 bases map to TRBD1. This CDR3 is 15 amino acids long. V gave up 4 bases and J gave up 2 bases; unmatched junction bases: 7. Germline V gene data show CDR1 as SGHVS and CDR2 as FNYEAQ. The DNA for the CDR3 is TGTGCCAGCAGCTCCCGCCAGGGGGCCACCTACGAGCAGTACTTC. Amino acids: CASSSRQGATYEQYF.

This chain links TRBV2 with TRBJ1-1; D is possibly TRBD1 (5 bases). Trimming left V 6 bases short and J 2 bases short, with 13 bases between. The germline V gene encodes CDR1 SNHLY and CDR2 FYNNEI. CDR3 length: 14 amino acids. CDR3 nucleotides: TGTGCCAGCAGGGCCGGGACCACAAACACTGAAGCTTTCTTT. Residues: CASRAGTTNTEAFF.

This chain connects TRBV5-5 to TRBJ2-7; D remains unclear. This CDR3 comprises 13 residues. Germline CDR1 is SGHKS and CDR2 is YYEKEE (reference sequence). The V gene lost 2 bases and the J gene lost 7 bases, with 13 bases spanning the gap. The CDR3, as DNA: TGTGCCAGCAGCTTAGGATTTTTAGTGGAGCAGTACTTC. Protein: CASSLGFLVEQYF.

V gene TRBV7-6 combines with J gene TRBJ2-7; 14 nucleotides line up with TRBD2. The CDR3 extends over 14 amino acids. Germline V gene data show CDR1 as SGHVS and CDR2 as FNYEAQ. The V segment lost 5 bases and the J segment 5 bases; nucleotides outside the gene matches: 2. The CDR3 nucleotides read TGTGCCAGCAGCCGACTAGCGGGAGGGGACGAGCAGTACTTC. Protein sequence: CASSRLAGGDEQYF.

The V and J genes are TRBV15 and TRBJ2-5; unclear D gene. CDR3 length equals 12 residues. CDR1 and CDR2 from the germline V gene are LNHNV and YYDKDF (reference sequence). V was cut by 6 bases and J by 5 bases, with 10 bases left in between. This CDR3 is CATSPVEETQYF. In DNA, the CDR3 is TGTGCCACCAGTCCCGTGGAGGAGACCCAGTACTTC.

The CDR3 sequence is CASSPKTSRGYTF. The CDR3 DNA follows: TGTGCCAGCTCACCGAAGACTTCCCGTGGCTACACCTTC. This chain connects TRBV18 to TRBJ1-2; no clear D gene. The CDR3 runs to 13 residues. Germline assignment: CDR1 KGHSH and CDR2 LQKENI. Trimming removed 3 bases at V and 7 bases at J, with 12 bases between. The variable domain in full, with the rest retrieved from reference TRBV18 and TRBJ1-2, is NAGVMQNPRHLVRRRGQEARLRCSPMKGHSHVYWYRQLPEEGLKFMVYLQKENIIDESGMPKERFSAEFPKEGPSILRIQQVVRGDSAAYFCASSPKTSRGYTFGSGTRLTVV.

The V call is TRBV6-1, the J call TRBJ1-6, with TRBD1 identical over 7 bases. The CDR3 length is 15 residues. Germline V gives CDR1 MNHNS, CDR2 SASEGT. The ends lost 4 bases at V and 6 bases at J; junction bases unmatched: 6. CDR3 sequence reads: CASSGTTGSNSPLHF. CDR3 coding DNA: TGTGCCAGCAGTGGAACGACAGGGAGTAATTCACCCCTCCACTTT.

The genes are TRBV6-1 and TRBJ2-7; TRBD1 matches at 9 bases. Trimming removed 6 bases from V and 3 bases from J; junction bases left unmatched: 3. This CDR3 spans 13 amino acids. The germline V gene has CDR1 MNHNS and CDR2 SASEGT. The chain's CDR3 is CASRETGGYEQYF. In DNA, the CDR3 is TGTGCCAGCAGGGAGACAGGGGGCTACGAGCAGTACTTC.

The CDR3 DNA sequence: TGTGCCAGTGGTGCCCTGTCCTACACCTTC. Translation gives CASGALSYTF. V gene TRBV19 combines with J gene TRBJ1-2, with no clear D. Per the germline V gene, CDR1 is LNHDA and CDR2 is SQIVND (reference sequence). There are 10 residues in the CDR3. The germline V and J ends were trimmed by 8 bases and 10 bases, with 11 bases remaining between them.

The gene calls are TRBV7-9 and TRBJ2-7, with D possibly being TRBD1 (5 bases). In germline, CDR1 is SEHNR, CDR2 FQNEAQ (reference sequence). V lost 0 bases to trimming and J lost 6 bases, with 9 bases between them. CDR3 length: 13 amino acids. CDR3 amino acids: CASSLARAAEQYF. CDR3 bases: TGTGCCAGCAGCTTAGCCAGGGCAGCCGAGCAGTACTTC.

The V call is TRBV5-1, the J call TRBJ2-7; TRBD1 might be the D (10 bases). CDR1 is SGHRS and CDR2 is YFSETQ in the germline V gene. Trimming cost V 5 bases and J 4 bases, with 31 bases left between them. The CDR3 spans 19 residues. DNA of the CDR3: TGCGCCAGCAGTTACCGGACAGGGGGGGCCACTAGCGGGTTTTACGAGCAGTACTTC. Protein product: CASSYRTGGATSGFYEQYF.

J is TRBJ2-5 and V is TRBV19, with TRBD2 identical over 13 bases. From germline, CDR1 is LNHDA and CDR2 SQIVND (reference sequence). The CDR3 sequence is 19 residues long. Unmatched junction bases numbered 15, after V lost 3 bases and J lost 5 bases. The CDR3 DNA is TGTGCCAGTAGTATGACTAGCGGGGGGCGATCCCTGTTTGAGGAGACCCAGTACTTC. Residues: CASSMTSGGRSLFEETQYF.

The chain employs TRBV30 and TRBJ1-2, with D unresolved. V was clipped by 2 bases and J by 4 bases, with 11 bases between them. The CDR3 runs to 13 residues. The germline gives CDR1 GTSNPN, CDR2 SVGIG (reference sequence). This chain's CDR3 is CAWSPLHLYGYTF. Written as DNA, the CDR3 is TGTGCCTGGAGTCCCCTCCACCTCTATGGCTACACCTTC.